These 29 T cell receptor beta chains came from one sample sequenced in a study of T cells in Graves' hyperthyroidism and ophthalmopathy. From RNA transcripts, TCR beta CDR3 regions were amplified. The study used the HTBI primer set for a first-round RT-PCR of the TCR CDR3. Using its own MiXCR run on the multiplex PCR reads, TCRdb lists one record per CDR3 protein. The table lists roughly 350,000 distinct CDR3 sequences, about 15% of them singletons, with under 30% in the top ten. The sample consisted of blood. These receptors came from a woman in her 30s with Graves' hyperthyroidism.

The chain combines TRBV20-1 with TRBJ2-3; D is unresolved. The CDR3 loop spans 17 amino acids. Trimming took off 0 bases at V and 2 bases at J, with 18 bases between the two ends. CDR1 and CDR2 from the germline V gene are DFQATT and SNEGSKA (reference sequence). The CDR3, as DNA: TGCAGTGCTAGAGATGTCAGTGCCCTTCTTCTCACAGATACGCAGTATTTT. The encoded protein is CSARDVSALLLTDTQYF.

This clonotype was detected many times. V gene TRBV19 combines with J gene TRBJ1-1; D is uncertain. Germline CDR1 and CDR2: LNHDA and SQIVND (reference sequence). This CDR3 comprises 12 residues. The ends were cut back, 8 bases at V and 3 bases at J, with 10 bases in the middle. This CDR3 is CASYSVYTEAFF. The CDR3 region has the DNA TGTGCCAGTTATTCTGTGTACACTGAAGCTTTCTTT. The whole variable domain, filled in from reference TRBV19 and TRBJ1-1, reads DGGITQSPKYLFRKEGQNVTLSCEQNLNHDAMYWYRQDPGQGLRLIYYSQIVNDFQKGDIAEGYSVSREKKESFPLTVTSAQKNPTAFYLCASYSVYTEAFFGQGTRLTVV.

This clonotype was counted between two and nine times. CDR3 DNA sequence: TGTGCCAGCAGCTGGACAGGGAATGAGCAGTTCTTC. This sequence encodes CASSWTGNEQFF. The V call is TRBV3-1, the J call TRBJ2-1, with 8 bases fitting TRBD1. V lost 5 bases and J lost 7; bases outside the gene matches: 1. Per the germline V gene, CDR1 is LGHDT and CDR2 is YNNKEL (reference sequence). The CDR3 consists of 12 residues.

This clonotype appeared many times. The chain links TRBV3-1 to TRBJ1-2; no reliable D call. This CDR3 contains 13 residues. Germline lookup yields CDR1 LGHDT and CDR2 YNNKEL (reference sequence). V lost 0 bases, J lost 6 bases, and 8 bases lay in between. CDR3 region: CASSQESGHGYTF. CDR3 sequence (DNA): TGTGCCAGCAGCCAAGAATCGGGTCATGGCTACACCTTC.

The rearrangement uses TRBV20-1 and TRBJ2-1, with TRBD2 matching 9 bases. CDR1 is DFQATT, CDR2 SNEGSKA, per germline (reference sequence). This CDR3 is built from 15 residues. The ends lost 6 bases at V and 5 bases at J; junction bases unmatched: 11. The CDR3 protein is CSAPPGTSTHNEQFF. The CDR3 coding sequence is TGCAGTGCCCCCCCGGGGACTAGCACGCACAATGAGCAGTTCTTC.

This clonotype was detected many times. The gene calls are TRBV24-1 and TRBJ1-5, with TRBD1 matching 7 bases. Trimming at V came to 4 bases and at J to 2 bases, leaving 4 bases not matched to a gene. Germline V gives CDR1 KGHDR, CDR2 SFDVKD. CDR3 length: 15 amino acids. The CDR3 here is CATSDAGTGNQPQHF. As DNA, the CDR3 is TGTGCCACCAGTGACGCAGGGACAGGCAATCAGCCCCAGCATTTT.

This clonotype came up many times. This chain uses TRBV28 with TRBJ1-2; no definite D call. Per germline, CDR1 MDHEN and CDR2 SYDVKM. The CDR3 sequence is 13 residues long. V lost 4 bases, J lost 6 bases, and 12 bases lay in between. Written as DNA, the CDR3 is TGTGCCAGCAGTTCGCAAGTCTGGGATGGCTACACCTTC. This sequence encodes CASSSQVWDGYTF.

In this sample, this clonotype turned up many times. The J gene is TRBJ1-2, the V gene TRBV27, with D possibly TRBD1 on 5 matching bases. CDR1 is MNHEY, CDR2 SMNVEV, per germline (reference sequence). The length of the CDR3 is 13 residues. V lost 5 bases and J 4 bases, leaving 11 bases between the germline ends. The chain's CDR3 is CASSKRGAYGYTF. The DNA of the CDR3 is TGTGCCAGCAGTAAACGGGGCGCCTATGGCTACACCTTC.

V is TRBV29-1 and J is TRBJ2-2, with D possibly matching TRBD1 (7 bases). Germline assignment: CDR1 SQVTM and CDR2 ANQGSEA. The CDR3 spans 14 residues. The germline V and J ends were trimmed by 4 bases and 4 bases, with 13 bases remaining between them. The CDR3 bases are TGCAGCGTTGTACCAGGGGGGTCCACCGGGGAGCTGTTTTTT. Translation: CSVVPGGSTGELFF.

This clonotype was detected only a few times. V usage is TRBV5-6 and J usage is TRBJ1-2; no clear D gene. V dropped 0 bases and J dropped 7 bases, with 13 bases sitting between them. The CDR3 contains 14 residues. Germline assignment: CDR1 SGHDT and CDR2 YYEEEE. The CDR3 here is CASSLGPTEGGYTF. The CDR3 nucleotides are TGTGCCAGCAGCTTGGGGCCGACGGAGGGTGGCTACACCTTC.

J is TRBJ1-5 and V is TRBV28; maybe TRBD1 (6 bases). Trimming shortened V by 7 bases and J by 3 bases, and 19 bases separated the two germline ends. This CDR3 spans 16 amino acids. Per germline, CDR1 MDHEN and CDR2 SYDVKM. This CDR3 reads CASTQGHGTINQPQHF. The CDR3 nucleotides read TGTGCCAGCACCCAGGGGCATGGCACCATCAATCAGCCCCAGCATTTT.

This clonotype has a count of ten or more. The J gene is TRBJ2-5, the V gene TRBV11-2, with unresolved D. CDR1 and CDR2 from the germline V gene are SGHAT and FQNNGV. With 4 bases removed from V and 5 bases from J, the gap between germline ends came to 17 bases. The CDR3 consists of 15 residues. The CDR3 bases are TGTGCCAGCAGCTCAAACCATGGACCGCCGGAGACCCAGTACTTC. It encodes CASSSNHGPPETQYF. Looking up the rest from reference TRBV11-2 and TRBJ2-5 gives the full variable domain: EAGVAQSPRYKIIEKRQSVAFWCNPISGHATLYWYQQILGQGPKLLIQFQNNGVVDDSQLPKDRFSAERLKGVDSTLKIQPAKLEDSAVYLCASSSNHGPPETQYFGPGTRLLVL.

This clonotype occurred a few times. The chain joins TRBV6-1 to TRBJ2-1; the D is unclear. CDR1 is MNHNS and CDR2 is SASEGT in the germline V gene. With 1 base removed from V and 6 bases from J, the gap between germline ends came to 13 bases. This CDR3 comprises 15 residues. This chain's CDR3 is CASSEGQPRFNEQFF. DNA for the CDR3: TGTGCCAGCAGTGAAGGCCAGCCTAGATTCAATGAGCAGTTCTTC.

This clonotype appeared many times. This chain joins TRBV28 and TRBJ1-1; tentatively, D is TRBD1 (5 bases). The germline V gene has CDR1 MDHEN and CDR2 SYDVKM. This CDR3 spans 16 amino acids. V shed 1 base and J shed 3 bases, with 15 bases lying between them. The CDR3 region has the DNA TGTGCCAGCAGTTTATACCTTAGACAGCGAGACACTGAAGCTTTCTTT. This codes for CASSLYLRQRDTEAFF.

There are a few counts of this clonotype. The chain uses TRBV5-6 and TRBJ1-2, with D hard to call. Germline CDR1 and CDR2: SGHDT and YYEEEE. CDR3 length: 12 residues. V was shortened by 4 bases and J by 6 bases, with 10 bases between the two germline ends. The CDR3 is CASSPGSHGYTF. CDR3 nucleotides: TGTGCCAGCAGCCCGGGGAGCCATGGCTACACCTTC.

This clonotype was observed a few times. The chain uses TRBV10-3 and TRBJ2-7, with a possible D match to TRBD2 (5 bases). V gave up 0 bases and J gave up 0 bases, with 6 bases separating them. The CDR3 covers 14 residues. Per germline, CDR1 ENHRY and CDR2 SYGVKD. The chain's CDR3 is CAISESRDSYEQYF. CDR3 nucleotides: TGTGCCATCAGTGAGTCACGGGACTCCTACGAGCAGTACTTC.

This clonotype was detected only a few times. The chain carries TRBV4-1 and TRBJ1-5, with unresolved D. V was shortened by 0 bases and J by 4 bases, with 7 bases between the two germline ends. The CDR3 length is 14 residues. The germline V gene encodes CDR1 MGHRA and CDR2 YSYEKL. The CDR3 protein is CASSQEGANQPQHF. DNA of the CDR3: TGCGCCAGCAGCCAAGAAGGCGCGAATCAGCCCCAGCATTTT.

The V call is TRBV20-1, the J call TRBJ1-6; D not certain. V was shortened by 4 bases and J by 5 bases, with 12 bases between the two germline ends. Germline CDR1 DFQATT, CDR2 SNEGSKA (reference sequence). The CDR3 extends over 14 amino acids. The CDR3 loop is CSATAATDNSPLHF. CDR3 bases: TGCAGTGCTACTGCCGCCACGGATAATTCACCCCTCCACTTT.

This clonotype was seen repeatedly, ten times or more. The CDR3, as DNA: TGCAGTGTCCCCCTCGGAGGGCGAGAGACCCAGTACTTC. Translated, it gives CSVPLGGRETQYF. V gene TRBV20-1 combines with J gene TRBJ2-5; perhaps TRBD2 as D (6 bases). The germline V and J ends were trimmed by 7 bases and 4 bases, with 16 bases remaining between them. Germline V gene sequence: CDR1 DFQATT, CDR2 SNEGSKA (reference sequence). The CDR3 runs 13 residues.

A few counts support this clonotype. The genes are TRBV4-1 and TRBJ2-7; 9 bases line up with TRBD1. CDR3 length equals 16 residues. The V and J ends lost 0 bases and 9 bases, in that order; junction bases with no gene match: 12. Per the germline V gene, CDR1 is MGHRA and CDR2 is YSYEKL. The CDR3 here is CASSQDPDRGLRGQYF. CDR3 DNA: TGCGCCAGCAGCCAAGATCCGGACAGGGGTCTACGTGGGCAGTACTTC.

This clonotype was detected many times. The V gene is TRBV30, the J gene TRBJ1-1; no clear D gene. The CDR3 consists of 11 residues. In germline, CDR1 is GTSNPN, CDR2 SVGIG (reference sequence). Deletions cut 0 bases from V and 4 bases from J, with 3 bases between. The DNA of the CDR3 is TGTGCCTGGAGTGTACTCACTGAAGCTTTCTTT. It yields the protein CAWSVLTEAFF.

V usage is TRBV20-1 and J usage is TRBJ2-7, with D maybe TRBD2 (5 bases). Trimming stripped 1 base from V and 6 bases from J, with 10 bases between. Germline CDR1 DFQATT, CDR2 SNEGSKA (reference sequence). The CDR3 loop spans 12 amino acids. The CDR3 sequence is CSARGEGFEQYF. The DNA of the CDR3 is TGCAGTGCTAGAGGTGAGGGATTCGAGCAGTACTTC.

This clonotype was counted at least ten times. The V gene is TRBV11-2, the J gene TRBJ1-6; 8 bases match TRBD1. This CDR3 has 15 residues. CDR1 is SGHAT and CDR2 is FQNNGV in the germline V gene. Trimming removed 5 bases from V and 7 bases from J; junction bases left unmatched: 7. The CDR3 reads CASSPGAGGNSPLHF. Written as DNA, the CDR3 is TGTGCCAGCAGCCCAGGGGCAGGGGGCAATTCACCCCTCCACTTT. Full variable domain (rest looked up from reference TRBV11-2 and TRBJ1-6): EAGVAQSPRYKIIEKRQSVAFWCNPISGHATLYWYQQILGQGPKLLIQFQNNGVVDDSQLPKDRFSAERLKGVDSTLKIQPAKLEDSAVYLCASSPGAGGNSPLHFGNGTRLTVT.

The chain has TRBV4-3 and TRBJ2-1; 9 positions agree with TRBD1. V was clipped by 5 bases and J by 9 bases; unmatched bases: 8. Germline-derived CDR1 and CDR2 are LGHNA and YSLEER. The CDR3 length is 14 residues. The CDR3, as DNA: TGCGCCAGCAGCTTGGGTACAGGGGGCGGTGAGCAGTTCTTC. The encoded protein is CASSLGTGGGEQFF.

This clonotype was seen a handful of times. The chain links TRBV20-1 to TRBJ2-7; D possibly corresponds to TRBD1 (5 bases). Trimming stripped 3 bases from V and 0 bases from J, with 6 bases between. CDR3 length: 12 residues. Germline CDR1 DFQATT, CDR2 SNEGSKA (reference sequence). The CDR3 protein is CSARTDSYEQYF. The CDR3 nucleotides read TGCAGTGCTAGGACAGACTCCTACGAGCAGTACTTC.

This clonotype was detected once. This rearrangement joins TRBV19 to TRBJ1-5; no definite D call. The germline gives CDR1 LNHDA, CDR2 SQIVND (reference sequence). There are 15 residues in the CDR3. CDR3 DNA sequence: TGTGTCACCCAAGGGAACAGTTTAAGCAATCAGCCCCAGCATTTT. This sequence encodes CVTQGNSLSNQPQHF.

The J gene is TRBJ2-2, the V gene TRBV7-8; TRBD2 matches at 10 bases. V trimming: 7 bases; J trimming: 4 bases; junction bases outside the gene matches: 15. The CDR3 consists of 18 residues. Per germline, CDR1 SGHVS and CDR2 FQNEAQ. Written as DNA, the CDR3 is TGTGCCAGCAAGCGGACTAGCGGTTTCCTTAAGGGCACCGGGGAGCTGTTTTTT. Translating gives CASKRTSGFLKGTGELFF. Full variable domain (outside the CDR3, taken from reference TRBV7-8 and TRBJ2-2): GAGVSQSPRYKVAKRGQDVALRCDPISGHVSLFWYQQALGQGPEFLTYFQNEAQLDKSGLPSDRFFAERPEGSVSTLKIQRTQQEDSAVYLCASKRTSGFLKGTGELFFGEGSRLTVL.

Only a few counts were recorded for this clonotype. The V call is TRBV20-1, the J call TRBJ2-7; TRBD2 agrees at 10 bases. V gave up 0 bases and J gave up 6 bases; unmatched junction bases: 11. The CDR3 spans 16 residues. Germline V gives CDR1 DFQATT, CDR2 SNEGSKA (reference sequence). The CDR3 DNA reads as TGCAGTGCTAGAGATCGTCGTCTAGCGGGAGTTGCCGAGCAGTACTTC. Residues: CSARDRRLAGVAEQYF.

The genes are TRBV11-2 and TRBJ1-4; D is unclear. This CDR3 has 14 amino acids. Trimming took off 5 bases at V and 11 bases at J, with 18 bases between the two ends. In germline, CDR1 is SGHAT, CDR2 FQNNGV. CDR3 region: CASSQYRSAEKLFF. CDR3 coding DNA: TGTGCCAGCAGCCAATACCGGTCGGCCGAGAAACTGTTTTTT.